The present T cell receptor (beta chain) was sequenced within a study of blood T cell repertoires in COVID-19. Study-level information: The United States, Italy and Spain provided the acute and convalescent COVID-19 samples. Sample material is recorded as cDNA or gDNA derived from T cells, B-cell-depleted T cells, or PBMCs.

Authors' data handling: Estimates of nucleated cell counts were drawn from the amplification of reference gene primers. The data were produced by immunoSEQ multiplex PCR, yet TCRdb's version contains in-frame clones alone and is incomplete. Clone size and V and J calls were adopted from that table, with D and trimming inferred from the DNA. The sample lists about 180,000 clones, less than 90% occurring once. This CDR3 has 15 residues. CDR1 is SGHAT, CDR2 FQNNGV, per germline. Deletions cut 5 bases from V and 2 bases from J, with 16 bases between. The sequenced material came from peripheral blood. This rearrangement joins TRBV11-2 to TRBJ2-7; D perhaps matches TRBD2 (5 bases). This receptor was identified in a man in his 70s with active or convalescent COVID-19. CDR3 sequence (DNA): TGTGCCAGCAGCCTATCCCCGGGATACACCTACGAGCAGTACTTC. Amino acids: CASSLSPGYTYEQYF.